A single sample is the source of the 8 T cell receptor beta chains below, sequenced in a study of cytomegalovirus exposure and HLA in healthy donors. Amplification used 60 Vbeta primers and 13 Jbeta primers. TCRdb keeps only in-frame clones here, not all; method: immunoSEQ multiplex PCR. The listing contains 150,000 to 200,000 clones. Specimen: PBMCs. These receptors all stem from a man younger than 40 in good health and CMV-seronegative.

The J gene is TRBJ1-1, the V gene TRBV7-2, with TRBD1 as a possible D gene (5 bases). Germline CDR1 and CDR2: SGHTA and FQGNSA. Between the trimmed V and J ends, which lost 5 bases and 3 bases, there was a span of 16 bases. CDR3 length: 15 residues. The CDR3 DNA follows: TGTGCCAGCAGCCCTATGCAGGGAGGGGACACTGAAGCTTTCTTT. It encodes CASSPMQGGDTEAFF.

The rearrangement uses TRBV6-5 and TRBJ1-1, with TRBD1 matching 9 bases. The J segment lost 4 bases and the V segment lost 5 bases, leaving 2 bases of the junction unmatched. The CDR3 has 13 residues. Germline values: CDR1 MNHEY, CDR2 SVGAGI. The CDR3 here is CASSTTGGTEAFF. In nucleotides, the CDR3 is TGTGCCAGCAGTACGACAGGGGGCACTGAAGCTTTCTTT.

The chain combines TRBV5-1 with TRBJ2-7; D is uncertain. V was cut by 0 bases and J by 7 bases, with 8 bases left in between. Germline CDR1 reads SGHRS; CDR2 reads YFSETQ. The length of the CDR3 is 12 residues. CDR3 bases: TGCGCCAGCAGCTTGGACAGAGAGGAGCAGTACTTC. This translates into CASSLDREEQYF.

This chain joins TRBV4-2 and TRBJ2-1; 10 nucleotides align to TRBD2. The length of the CDR3 is 19 residues. In germline, CDR1 is LGHNA, CDR2 YNFKEQ. With 0 bases clipped from V and 0 bases from J, the junction kept 8 bases outside the gene matches. CDR3 sequence (DNA): TGTGCCAGCAGCCAAGAGGCTAGCGGGAGAGCAAGCTCCTACAATGAGCAGTTCTTC. Its protein is CASSQEASGRASSYNEQFF.

The chain's CDR3 is CASSLSRQGNYGYTF. CDR3 DNA sequence: TGTGCCAGCAGTTTATCGCGACAGGGAAACTATGGCTACACCTTC. The chain uses TRBV27 and TRBJ1-2; 7 bases line up with TRBD1. The CDR3 consists of 15 residues. Per germline, CDR1 MNHEY and CDR2 SMNVEV (reference sequence). V dropped 0 bases and J dropped 2; count of bases not matched to a gene: 3.

The chain links TRBV7-9 to TRBJ2-5; no clear D. The germline V and J ends were trimmed by 2 bases and 1 base, with 8 bases remaining between them. CDR3 length: 14 amino acids. CDR1 and CDR2 from the germline V gene are SEHNR and FQNEAQ (reference sequence). The CDR3 bases are TGTGCCAGCAGCTTATCGGTCCTCCAAGAGACCCAGTACTTC. Translating gives CASSLSVLQETQYF.

V and J are TRBV7-8 and TRBJ2-5, with 7 nucleotides matching TRBD1. The DNA end lines up better with TRBJ2-7; the J call may be wrong. Germline V gives CDR1 SGHVS, CDR2 FQNEAQ. This CDR3 region has 14 residues. Here the CDR3 reads CASSSWDSNYEQYF. For the CDR3, the DNA is TGTGCCAGCAGTTCCTGGGACAGCAACTACGAGCAGTACTTC.

The chain combines TRBV7-3 with TRBJ2-3, with 9 nucleotides matching TRBD1. The CDR3 is 15 amino acids. V shed 1 base and J 6 bases; nucleotides not matched to a gene: 5. Germline lookup yields CDR1 SGHTA and CDR2 FQGTGA. CDR3 nucleotide sequence: TGTGCCAGCAGCTTAAAGACAGGGGGAGGTGATACGCAGTATTTT. It codes for CASSLKTGGGDTQYF.